This TCR beta chain is drawn from a study of blood T cell repertoires in COVID-19. Trimming shortened V by 3 bases and J by 4 bases, and 12 bases separated the two germline ends. CDR1 is SGHAT, CDR2 FQNNGV, per germline. CDR3 size: 15 residues. The repertoire was sequenced with immunoSEQ multiplex PCR; TCRdb's copy has only in-frame clones and lacks some. This table has approximately 130,000 clones, 80% to 85% appearing once. The clonotype was recovered from a man younger than 40 who had recovered from COVID-19. V usage is TRBV11-2 and J usage is TRBJ1-4; TRBD1 might be the D (6 bases). Material for sequencing was PBMCs or T cells enriched from blood (not recorded which). The CDR3 loop reads CASSFRQDHNEKLFF. Written as DNA, the CDR3 is TGTGCCAGCAGCTTCCGACAGGACCATAATGAAAAACTGTTTTTT.